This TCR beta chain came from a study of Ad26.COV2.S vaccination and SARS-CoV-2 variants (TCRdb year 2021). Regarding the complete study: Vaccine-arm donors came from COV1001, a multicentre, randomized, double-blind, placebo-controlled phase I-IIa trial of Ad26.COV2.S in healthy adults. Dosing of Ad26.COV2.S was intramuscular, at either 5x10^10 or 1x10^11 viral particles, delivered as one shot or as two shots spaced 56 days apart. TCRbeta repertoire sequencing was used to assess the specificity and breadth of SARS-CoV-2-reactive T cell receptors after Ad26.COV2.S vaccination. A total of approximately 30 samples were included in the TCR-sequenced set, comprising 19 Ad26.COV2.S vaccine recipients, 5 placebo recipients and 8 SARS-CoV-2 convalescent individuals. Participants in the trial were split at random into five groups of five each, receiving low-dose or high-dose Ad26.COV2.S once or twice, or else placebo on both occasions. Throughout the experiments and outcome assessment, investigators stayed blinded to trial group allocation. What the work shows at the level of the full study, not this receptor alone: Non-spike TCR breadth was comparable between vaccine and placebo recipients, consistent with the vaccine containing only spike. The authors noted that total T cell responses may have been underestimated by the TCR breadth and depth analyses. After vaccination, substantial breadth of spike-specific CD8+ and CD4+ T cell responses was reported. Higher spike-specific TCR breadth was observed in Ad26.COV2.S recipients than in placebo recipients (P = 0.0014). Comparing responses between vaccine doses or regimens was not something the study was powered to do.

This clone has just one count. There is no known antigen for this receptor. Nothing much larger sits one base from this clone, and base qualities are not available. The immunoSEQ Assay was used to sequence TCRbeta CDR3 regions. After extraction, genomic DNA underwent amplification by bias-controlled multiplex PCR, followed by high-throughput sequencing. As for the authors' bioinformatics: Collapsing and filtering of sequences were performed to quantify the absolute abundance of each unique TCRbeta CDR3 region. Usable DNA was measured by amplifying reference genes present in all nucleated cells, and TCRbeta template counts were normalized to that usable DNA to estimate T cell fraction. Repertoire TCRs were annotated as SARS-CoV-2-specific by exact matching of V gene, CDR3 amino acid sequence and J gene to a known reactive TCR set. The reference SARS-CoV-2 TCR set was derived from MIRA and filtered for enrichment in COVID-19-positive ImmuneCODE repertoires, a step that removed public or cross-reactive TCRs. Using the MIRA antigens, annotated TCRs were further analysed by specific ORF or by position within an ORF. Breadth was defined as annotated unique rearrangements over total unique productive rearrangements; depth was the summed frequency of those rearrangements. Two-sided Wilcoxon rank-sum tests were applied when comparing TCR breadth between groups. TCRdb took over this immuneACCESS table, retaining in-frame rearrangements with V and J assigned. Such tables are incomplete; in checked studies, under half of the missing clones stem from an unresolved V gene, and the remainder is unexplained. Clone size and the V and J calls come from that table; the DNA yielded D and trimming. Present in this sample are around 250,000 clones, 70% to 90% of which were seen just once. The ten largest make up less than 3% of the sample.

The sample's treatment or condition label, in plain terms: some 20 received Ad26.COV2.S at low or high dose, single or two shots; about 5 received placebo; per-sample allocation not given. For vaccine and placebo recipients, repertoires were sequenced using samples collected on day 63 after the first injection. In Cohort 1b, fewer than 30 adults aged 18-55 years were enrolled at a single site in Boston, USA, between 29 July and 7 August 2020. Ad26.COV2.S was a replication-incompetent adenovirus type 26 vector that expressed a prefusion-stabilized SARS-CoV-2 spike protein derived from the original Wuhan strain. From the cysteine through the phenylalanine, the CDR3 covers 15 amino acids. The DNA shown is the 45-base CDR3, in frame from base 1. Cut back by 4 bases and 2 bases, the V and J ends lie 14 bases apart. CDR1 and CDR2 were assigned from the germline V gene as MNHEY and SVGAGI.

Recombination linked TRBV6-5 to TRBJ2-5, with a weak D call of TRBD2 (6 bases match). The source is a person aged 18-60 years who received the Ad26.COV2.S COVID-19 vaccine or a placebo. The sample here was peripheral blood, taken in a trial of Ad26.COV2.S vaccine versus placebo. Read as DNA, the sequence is TGTGCCAGCAGTTGGGGGGACGGAGGGCAAGAGACCCAGTACTTC. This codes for CASSWGDGGQETQYF.